This T cell receptor (beta chain) was sequenced during a study of technical replicates of blood from a few donors. Libraries were prepared by immunoSEQ multiplex PCR; TCRdb keeps only in-frame clonotypes and omits some of them. The sample consists of some 70,000 clones, 88% of them appearing once. This CDR3 is 13 amino acids long. V dropped 4 bases and J dropped 2 bases, with 8 bases sitting between them. The germline gives CDR1 MRHNA, CDR2 SNTAGT. The source is a human donor in good health. Some clones in this sample may be carry-over from other donors' samples. The material sequenced was PBMCs. This chain joins TRBV6-4 and TRBJ1-1; the D is unclear. CDR3 bases: TGTGCCAGCAGTGTGGAGGCCAACACTGAAGCTTTCTTT. Its translation is CASSVEANTEAFF.